This T cell receptor beta chain was captured in a study of T-cell reconstitution after alpha-beta-depleted transplantation in children. Broader study findings: Surviving recipient cells, namely T cells and thymic progenitors, were the source of high day-60 TCRbeta diversity in some patients. T cells produced anew were the main source of T-cell counts and diversity one year after transplant. Several hundred expanded graft clones reportedly supplied alpha-beta T cells about two months after transplant.

Molecular barcoding with unique molecular identifiers was used for the TCRbeta library. TCRdb re-analysed the PCR reads in MiXCR, keeping a single row per CDR3 protein. Of roughly 50,000 distinct CDR3 sequences listed, roughly 45% are singletons. Comments on this clonotype: Its antigen is not identified.

Trimming removed 2 bases at V and 1 base at J, with 3 bases between. CDR1 and CDR2 from the germline V gene are SGHTA and FQGNSA. The CDR3 length is 12 residues. This clonotype originated in a male patient under 18 who had a stem cell transplant for acute lymphoblastic leukemia, so the T cells may come from the graft donor. The sequencing here drew on PBMCs, mostly from graft donor cells, taken 360 days after TCRalphabeta/CD19-depleted stem cell transplant. The chain couples TRBV7-2 to TRBJ2-7; unclear D gene. CDR3: CASSLPSYEQYF. The DNA of the CDR3 is TGTGCCAGCAGCTTACCGTCCTACGAGCAGTACTTC.